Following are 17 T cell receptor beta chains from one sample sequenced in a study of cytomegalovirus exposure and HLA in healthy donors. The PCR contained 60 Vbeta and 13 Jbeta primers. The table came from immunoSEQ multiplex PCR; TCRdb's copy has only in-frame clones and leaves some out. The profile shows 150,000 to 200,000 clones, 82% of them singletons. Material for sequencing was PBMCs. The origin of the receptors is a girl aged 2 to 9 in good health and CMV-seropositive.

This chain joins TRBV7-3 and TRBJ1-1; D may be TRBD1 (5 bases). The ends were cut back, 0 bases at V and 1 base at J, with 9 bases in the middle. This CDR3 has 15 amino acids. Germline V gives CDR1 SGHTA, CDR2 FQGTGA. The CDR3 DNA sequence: TGTGCCAGCAGCTTAACGGGGGGTACGAACACTGAAGCTTTCTTT. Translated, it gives CASSLTGGTNTEAFF. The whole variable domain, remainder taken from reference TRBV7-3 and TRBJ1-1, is GAGVSQTPSNKVTEKGKYVELRCDPISGHTALYWYRQSLGQGPEFLIYFQGTGAADDSGLPNDRFFAVRPEGSVSTLKIQRTERGDSAVYLCASSLTGGTNTEAFFGQGTRLTVV.

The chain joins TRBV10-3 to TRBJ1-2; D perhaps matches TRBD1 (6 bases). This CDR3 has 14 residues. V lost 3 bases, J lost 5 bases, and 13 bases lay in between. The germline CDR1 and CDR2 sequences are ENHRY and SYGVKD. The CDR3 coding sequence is TGTGCCATCAGTGAAACAGGGTGGAGTTATGGCTACACCTTC. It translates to CAISETGWSYGYTF.

The CDR3 sequence is CASSFPTTGSNGYTF. In DNA form, the CDR3 reads TGTGCCAGCAGTTTCCCCACGACAGGGAGCAATGGCTACACCTTC. The chain couples TRBV28 to TRBJ1-2; 7 positions match TRBD1. With 3 bases clipped from V and 6 bases from J, the junction kept 10 bases outside the gene matches. The CDR3 runs to 15 residues. Germline V CDR1 and CDR2: MDHEN, SYDVKM.

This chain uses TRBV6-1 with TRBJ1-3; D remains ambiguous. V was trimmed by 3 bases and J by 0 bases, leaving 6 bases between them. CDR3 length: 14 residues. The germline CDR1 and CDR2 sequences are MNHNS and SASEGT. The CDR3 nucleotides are TGTGCCAGCAGTGATGGGAGCTCTGGAAACACCATATATTTT. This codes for CASSDGSSGNTIYF.

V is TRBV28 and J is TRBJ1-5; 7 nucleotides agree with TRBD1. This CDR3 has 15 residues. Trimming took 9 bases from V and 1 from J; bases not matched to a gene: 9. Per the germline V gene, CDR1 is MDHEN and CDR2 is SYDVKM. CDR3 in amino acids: CASGAGGLSNQPQHF. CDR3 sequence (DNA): TGTGCCAGTGGTGCAGGGGGTTTGAGCAATCAGCCCCAGCATTTT.

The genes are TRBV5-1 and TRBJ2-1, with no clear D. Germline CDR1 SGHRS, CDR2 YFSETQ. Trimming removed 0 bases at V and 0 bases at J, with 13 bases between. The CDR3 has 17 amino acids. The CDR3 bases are TGCGCCAGCAGCTTGGCTCGCCGGTTTCACTCCTACAATGAGCAGTTCTTC. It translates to CASSLARRFHSYNEQFF.

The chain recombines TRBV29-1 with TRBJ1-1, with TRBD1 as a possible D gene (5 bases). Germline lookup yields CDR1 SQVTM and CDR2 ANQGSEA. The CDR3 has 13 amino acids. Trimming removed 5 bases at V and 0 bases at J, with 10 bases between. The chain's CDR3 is CSVLDRLNTEAFF. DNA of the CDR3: TGCAGCGTTCTCGACAGACTGAACACTGAAGCTTTCTTT.

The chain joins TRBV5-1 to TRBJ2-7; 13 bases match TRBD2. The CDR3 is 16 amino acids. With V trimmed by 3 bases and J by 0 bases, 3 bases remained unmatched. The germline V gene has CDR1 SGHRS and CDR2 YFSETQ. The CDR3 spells CASSSRTSGSSYEQYF. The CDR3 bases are TGCGCCAGCAGCTCCCGGACTAGCGGGAGCTCCTACGAGCAGTACTTC.

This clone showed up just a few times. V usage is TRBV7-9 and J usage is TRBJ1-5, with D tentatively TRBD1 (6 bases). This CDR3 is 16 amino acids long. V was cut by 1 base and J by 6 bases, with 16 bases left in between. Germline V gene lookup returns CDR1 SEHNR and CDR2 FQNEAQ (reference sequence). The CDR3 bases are TGTGCCAGCAGCTTAGAGGCGGGGGCCAGTAGTCAGCCCCAGCATTTT. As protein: CASSLEAGASSQPQHF.

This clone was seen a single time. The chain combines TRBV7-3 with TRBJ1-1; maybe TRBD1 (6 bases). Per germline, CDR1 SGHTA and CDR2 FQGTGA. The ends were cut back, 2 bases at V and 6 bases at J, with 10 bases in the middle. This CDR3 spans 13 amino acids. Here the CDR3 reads CASSLGGGAEAFF. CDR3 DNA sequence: TGTGCCAGCAGCTTAGGGGGGGGCGCTGAAGCTTTCTTT.

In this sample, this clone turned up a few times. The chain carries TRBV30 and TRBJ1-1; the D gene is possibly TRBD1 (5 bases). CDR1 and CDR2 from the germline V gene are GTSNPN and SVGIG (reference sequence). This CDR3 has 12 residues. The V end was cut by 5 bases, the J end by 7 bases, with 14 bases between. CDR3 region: CAWSGNWGEAFF. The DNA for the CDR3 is TGTGCCTGGTCAGGGAATTGGGGTGAAGCTTTCTTT.

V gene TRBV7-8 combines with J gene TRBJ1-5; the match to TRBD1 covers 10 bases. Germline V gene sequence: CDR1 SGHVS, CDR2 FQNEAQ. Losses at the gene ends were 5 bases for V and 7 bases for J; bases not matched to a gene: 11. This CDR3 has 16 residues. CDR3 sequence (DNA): TGTGCCAGCAGCAGGGGAACCGGGACAGGGGTCCAGCCCCAGCATTTT. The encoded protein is CASSRGTGTGVQPQHF.

CDR3 bases: TGTGCCAGCAGACAGGGAGCTTACACCGGGGAGCTGTTTTTT. This sequence encodes CASRQGAYTGELFF. This rearrangement joins TRBV28 to TRBJ2-2; D possibly corresponds to TRBD1 (6 bases). Germline V gene data show CDR1 as MDHEN and CDR2 as SYDVKM. Trimming removed 6 bases at V and 3 bases at J, with 11 bases between. This CDR3 has 14 residues.

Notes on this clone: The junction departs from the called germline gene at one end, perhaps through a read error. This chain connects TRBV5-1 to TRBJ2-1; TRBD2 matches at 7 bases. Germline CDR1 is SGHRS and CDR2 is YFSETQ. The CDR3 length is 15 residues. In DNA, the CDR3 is TGCGCCAGCAGATTGGGGGGGGTCGACTACAATGAGCAGTTCTTC. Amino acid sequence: CASRLGGVDYNEQFF. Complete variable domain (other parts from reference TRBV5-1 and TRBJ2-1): KAGVTQTPRYLIKTRGQQVTLSCSPISGHRSVSWYQQTPGQGLQFLFEYFSETQRNKGNFPGRFSGRQFSNSRSEMNVSTLELGDSALYLCASRLGGVDYNEQFFGPGTRLTVL.

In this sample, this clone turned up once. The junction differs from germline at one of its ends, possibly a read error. The CDR3 loop is CSSSLGPGLAKNIQYF. The CDR3 DNA follows: TGTTCCAGCAGCCTTGGACCGGGACTAGCCAAAAACATTCAGTACTTC. V gene TRBV7-9 combines with J gene TRBJ2-4, with a weak D call TRBD2 (6 bases). Germline V lookup: CDR1 SEHNR, CDR2 FQNEAQ (reference sequence). This CDR3 region has 16 residues.

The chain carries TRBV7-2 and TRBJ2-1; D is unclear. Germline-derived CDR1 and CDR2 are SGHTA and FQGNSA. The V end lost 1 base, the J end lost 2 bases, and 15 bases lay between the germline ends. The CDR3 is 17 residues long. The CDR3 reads CASSLVMSMRPYNEQFF. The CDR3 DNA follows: TGTGCCAGCAGCTTAGTTATGAGCATGCGTCCCTACAATGAGCAGTTCTTC.

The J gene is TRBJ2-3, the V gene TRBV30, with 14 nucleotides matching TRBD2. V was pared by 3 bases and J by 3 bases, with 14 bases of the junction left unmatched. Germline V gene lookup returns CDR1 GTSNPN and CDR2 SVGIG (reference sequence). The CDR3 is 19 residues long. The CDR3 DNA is TGTGCCTGGAGCCCCGGGACTAGCGGGAGTAAGGTCTTGACAGATACGCAGTATTTT. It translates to CAWSPGTSGSKVLTDTQYF.